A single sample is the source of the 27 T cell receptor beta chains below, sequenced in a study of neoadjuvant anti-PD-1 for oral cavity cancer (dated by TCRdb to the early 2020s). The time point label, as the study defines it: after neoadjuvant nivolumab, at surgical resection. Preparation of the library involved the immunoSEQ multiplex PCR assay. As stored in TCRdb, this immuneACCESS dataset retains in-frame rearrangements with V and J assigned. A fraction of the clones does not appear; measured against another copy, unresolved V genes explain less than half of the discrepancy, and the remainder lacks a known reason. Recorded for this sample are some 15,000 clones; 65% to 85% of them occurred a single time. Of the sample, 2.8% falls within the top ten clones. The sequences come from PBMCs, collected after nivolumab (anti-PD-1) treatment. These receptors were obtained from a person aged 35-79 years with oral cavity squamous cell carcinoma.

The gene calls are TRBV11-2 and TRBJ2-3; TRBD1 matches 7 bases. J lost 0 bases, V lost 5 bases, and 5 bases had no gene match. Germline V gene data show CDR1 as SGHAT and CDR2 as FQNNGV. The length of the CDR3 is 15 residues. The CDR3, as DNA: TGTGCCAGCAGCCCGGGACAGCCTAGCACAGATACGCAGTATTTT. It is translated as CASSPGQPSTDTQYF.

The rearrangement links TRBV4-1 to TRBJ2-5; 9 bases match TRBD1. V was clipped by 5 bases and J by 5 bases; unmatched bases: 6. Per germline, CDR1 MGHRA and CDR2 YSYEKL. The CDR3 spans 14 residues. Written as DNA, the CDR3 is TGCGCCAGCAGCAAGGGACAGGGTTATGAGACCCAGTACTTC. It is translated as CASSKGQGYETQYF.

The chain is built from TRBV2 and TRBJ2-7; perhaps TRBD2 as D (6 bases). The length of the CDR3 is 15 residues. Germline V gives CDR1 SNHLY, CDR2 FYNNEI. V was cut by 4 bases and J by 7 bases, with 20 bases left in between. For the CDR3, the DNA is TGTGCCAGCAGTGGCTTCGGTAGCGGATGGCAGGAGCAGTACTTC. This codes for CASSGFGSGWQEQYF.

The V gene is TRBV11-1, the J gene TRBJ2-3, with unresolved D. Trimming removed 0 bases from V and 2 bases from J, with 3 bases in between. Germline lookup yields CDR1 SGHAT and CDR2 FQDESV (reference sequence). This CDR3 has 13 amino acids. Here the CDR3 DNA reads TGTGCCAGCAGCTTAGCCCCCACAGATACGCAGTATTTT. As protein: CASSLAPTDTQYF. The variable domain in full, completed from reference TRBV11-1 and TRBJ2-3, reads EAEVAQSPRYKITEKSQAVAFWCDPISGHATLYWYRQILGQGPELLVQFQDESVVDDSQLPKDRFSAERLKGVDSTLKIQPAELGDSAMYLCASSLAPTDTQYFGPGTRLTVL.

In DNA, the CDR3 is TGCGCCAGCAGCTCTTCTCTAGCGGGTCTGACAGATACGCAGTATTTT. As protein: CASSSSLAGLTDTQYF. The V gene is TRBV4-1, the J gene TRBJ2-3, with TRBD2 identical over 8 bases. The CDR3 loop spans 16 amino acids. Looked up from germline, CDR1 is MGHRA and CDR2 is YSYEKL. With 5 bases clipped from V and 3 bases from J, the junction kept 10 bases outside the gene matches.

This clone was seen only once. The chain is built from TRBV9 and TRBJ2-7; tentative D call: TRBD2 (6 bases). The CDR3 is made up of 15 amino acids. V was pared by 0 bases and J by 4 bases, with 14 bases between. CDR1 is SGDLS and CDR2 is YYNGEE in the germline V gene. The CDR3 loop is CASSVAQGSGYEQYF. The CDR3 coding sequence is TGTGCCAGCAGCGTAGCCCAGGGTAGCGGATACGAGCAGTACTTC.

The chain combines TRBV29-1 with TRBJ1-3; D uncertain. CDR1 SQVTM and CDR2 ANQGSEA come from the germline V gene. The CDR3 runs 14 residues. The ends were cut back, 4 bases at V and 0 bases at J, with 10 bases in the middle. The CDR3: CSVGGEASGNTIYF. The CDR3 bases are TGCAGCGTTGGGGGAGAAGCCTCTGGAAACACCATATATTTT.

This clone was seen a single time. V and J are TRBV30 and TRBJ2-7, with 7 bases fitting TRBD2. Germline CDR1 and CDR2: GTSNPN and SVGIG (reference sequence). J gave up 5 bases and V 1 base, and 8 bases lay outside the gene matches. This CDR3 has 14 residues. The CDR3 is CAWSGGGSKNEQYF. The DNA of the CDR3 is TGTGCCTGGAGTGGGGGCGGGAGCAAGAACGAGCAGTACTTC.

In nucleotides, the CDR3 is TGCAGCGTTGAGTTGCGGGAAACCTACAATGAGCAGTTCTTC. The encoded protein is CSVELRETYNEQFF. The rearrangement uses TRBV29-1 and TRBJ2-1, with a possible D match to TRBD2 (6 bases). The germline gives CDR1 SQVTM, CDR2 ANQGSEA. CDR3 length: 14 amino acids. Trimming removed 3 bases at V and 2 bases at J, with 11 bases between.

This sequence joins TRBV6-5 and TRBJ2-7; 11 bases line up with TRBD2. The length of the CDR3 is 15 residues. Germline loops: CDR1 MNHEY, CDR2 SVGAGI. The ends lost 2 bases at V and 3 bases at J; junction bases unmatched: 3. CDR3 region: CASSYQTSGNYEQYF. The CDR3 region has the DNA TGTGCCAGCAGTTACCAGACTAGCGGGAACTACGAGCAGTACTTC.

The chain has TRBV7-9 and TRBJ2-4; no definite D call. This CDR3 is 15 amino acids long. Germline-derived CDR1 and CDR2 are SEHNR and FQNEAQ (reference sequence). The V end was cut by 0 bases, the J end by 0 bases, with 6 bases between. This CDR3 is CASSLAQLAKNIQYF. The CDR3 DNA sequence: TGTGCCAGCAGCTTAGCCCAGTTAGCCAAAAACATTCAGTACTTC.

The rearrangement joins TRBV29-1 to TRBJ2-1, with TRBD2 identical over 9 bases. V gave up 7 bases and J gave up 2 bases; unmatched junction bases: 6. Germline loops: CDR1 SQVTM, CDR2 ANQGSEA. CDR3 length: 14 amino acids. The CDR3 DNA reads TGCAGCGCCAGAGCGGGAGGAACCTACAATGAGCAGTTCTTC. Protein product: CSARAGGTYNEQFF.

CDR3 coding DNA: TGTGCCAGCAGTCCCGGGACTACCTACGAGCAGTACTTC. Translating it yields CASSPGTTYEQYF. The V call is TRBV6-5, the J call TRBJ2-7; 7 bases align to TRBD2. This CDR3 is built from 13 residues. V was clipped by 5 bases and J by 2 bases; unmatched bases: 3. CDR1 is MNHEY and CDR2 is SVGAGI in the germline V gene.

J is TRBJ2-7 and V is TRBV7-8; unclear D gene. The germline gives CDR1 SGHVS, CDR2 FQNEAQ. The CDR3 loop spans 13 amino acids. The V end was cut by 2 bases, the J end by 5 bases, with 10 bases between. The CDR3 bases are TGTGCCAGCAGCTTATATCATGCGGACGAGCAGTACTTC. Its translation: CASSLYHADEQYF.

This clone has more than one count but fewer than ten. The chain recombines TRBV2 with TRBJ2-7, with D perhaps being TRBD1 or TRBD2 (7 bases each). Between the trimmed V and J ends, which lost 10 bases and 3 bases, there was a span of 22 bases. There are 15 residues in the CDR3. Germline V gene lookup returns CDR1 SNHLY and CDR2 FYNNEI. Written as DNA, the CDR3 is TGTGCCACCACAGGGGCCGGGACTAACCGCTACGAGCAGTACTTC. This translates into CATTGAGTNRYEQYF.

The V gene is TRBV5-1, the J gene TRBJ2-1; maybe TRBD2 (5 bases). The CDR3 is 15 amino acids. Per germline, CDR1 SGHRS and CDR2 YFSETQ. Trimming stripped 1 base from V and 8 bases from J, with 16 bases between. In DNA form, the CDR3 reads TGCGCCAGCAGCTTGACGGCGGGCCCGTTCCATGAGCAGTTCTTC. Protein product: CASSLTAGPFHEQFF.

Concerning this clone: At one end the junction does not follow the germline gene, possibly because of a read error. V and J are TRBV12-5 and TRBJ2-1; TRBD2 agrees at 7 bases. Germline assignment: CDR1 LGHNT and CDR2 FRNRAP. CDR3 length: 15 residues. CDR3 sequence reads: CVSAASGPSYNEQFF. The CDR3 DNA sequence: TGTGTTAGTGCCGCTAGCGGACCTTCCTACAATGAGCAGTTCTTC.

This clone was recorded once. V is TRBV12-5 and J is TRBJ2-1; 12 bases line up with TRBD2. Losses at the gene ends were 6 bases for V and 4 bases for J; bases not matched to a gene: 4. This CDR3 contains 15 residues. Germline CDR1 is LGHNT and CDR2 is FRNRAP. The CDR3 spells CASGSGLAGYNEQFF. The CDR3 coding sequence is TGTGCTAGTGGCTCCGGACTAGCGGGATACAATGAGCAGTTCTTC.

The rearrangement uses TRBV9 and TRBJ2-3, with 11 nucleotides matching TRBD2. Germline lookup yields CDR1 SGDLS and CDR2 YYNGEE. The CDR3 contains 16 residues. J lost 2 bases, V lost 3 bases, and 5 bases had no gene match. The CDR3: CASSAGLAETTDTQYF. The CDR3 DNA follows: TGTGCCAGCAGCGCGGGACTAGCGGAGACCACAGATACGCAGTATTTT.

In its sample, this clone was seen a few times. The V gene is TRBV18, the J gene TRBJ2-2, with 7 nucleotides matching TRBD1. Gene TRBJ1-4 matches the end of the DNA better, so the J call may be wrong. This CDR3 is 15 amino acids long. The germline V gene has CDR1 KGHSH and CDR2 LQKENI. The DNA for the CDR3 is TGTGCCAGCTCACCACCGGGACAGTCGACCCCAAAACTGTTTTTT. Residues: CASSPPGQSTPKLFF.

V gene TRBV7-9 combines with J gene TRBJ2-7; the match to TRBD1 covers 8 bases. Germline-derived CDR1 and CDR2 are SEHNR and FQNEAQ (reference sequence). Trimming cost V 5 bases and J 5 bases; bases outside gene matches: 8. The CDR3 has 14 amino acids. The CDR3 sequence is CASSTPGQGHEQYF. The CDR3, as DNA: TGTGCCAGCAGCACCCCCGGACAGGGCCACGAGCAGTACTTC. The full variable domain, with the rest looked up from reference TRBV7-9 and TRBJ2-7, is DTGVSQNPRHKITKRGQNVTFRCDPISEHNRLYWYRQTLGQGPEFLTYFQNEAQLEKSRLLSDRFSAERPKGSFSTLEIQRTEQGDSAMYLCASSTPGQGHEQYFGPGTRLTVT.

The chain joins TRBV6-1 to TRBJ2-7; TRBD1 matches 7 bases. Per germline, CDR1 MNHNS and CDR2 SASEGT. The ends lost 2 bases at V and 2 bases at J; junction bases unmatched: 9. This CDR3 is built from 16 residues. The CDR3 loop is CASSEPRYRGTYEQYF. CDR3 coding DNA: TGTGCCAGCAGTGAACCTCGATACAGGGGAACCTACGAGCAGTACTTC.

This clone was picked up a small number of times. The CDR3 loop reads CAGNRGNNQPQHF. The CDR3 nucleotides are TGTGCCGGGAACAGGGGCAACAATCAGCCCCAGCATTTT. This chain joins TRBV28 and TRBJ1-5; 7 nucleotides align to TRBD1. Germline V lookup: CDR1 MDHEN, CDR2 SYDVKM. Losses at the gene ends were 11 bases for V and 3 bases for J; bases not matched to a gene: 7. The CDR3 length is 13 residues. Based on the CDR3 plus reference TRBV28 and TRBJ1-5, the full variable domain is DVKVTQSSRYLVKRTGEKVFLECVQDMDHENMFWYRQDPGLGLRLIYFSYDVKMKEKGDIPEGYSVSREKKERFSLILESASTNQTSMYLCAGNRGNNQPQHFGDGTRLSIL.

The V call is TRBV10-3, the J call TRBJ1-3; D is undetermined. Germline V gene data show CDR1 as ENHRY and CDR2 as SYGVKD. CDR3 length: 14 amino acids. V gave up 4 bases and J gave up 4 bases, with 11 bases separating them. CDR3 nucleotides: TGTGCCATCAGTGGTGACCCGAAGGGAAACACCATATATTTT. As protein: CAISGDPKGNTIYF.

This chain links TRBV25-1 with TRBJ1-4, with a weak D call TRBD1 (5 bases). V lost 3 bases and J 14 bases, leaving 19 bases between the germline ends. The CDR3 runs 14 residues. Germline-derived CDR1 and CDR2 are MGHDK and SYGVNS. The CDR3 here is CASSDKWAREFLFF. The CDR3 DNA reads TGTGCCAGCAGTGATAAATGGGCCAGGGAATTCCTGTTTTTT.

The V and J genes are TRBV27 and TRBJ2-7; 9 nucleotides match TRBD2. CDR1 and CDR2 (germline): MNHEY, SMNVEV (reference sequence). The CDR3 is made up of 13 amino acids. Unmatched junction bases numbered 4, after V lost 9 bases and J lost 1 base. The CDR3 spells CASRREGSYEQYF. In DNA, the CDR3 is TGTGCCAGTAGGCGGGAGGGTTCCTACGAGCAGTACTTC.

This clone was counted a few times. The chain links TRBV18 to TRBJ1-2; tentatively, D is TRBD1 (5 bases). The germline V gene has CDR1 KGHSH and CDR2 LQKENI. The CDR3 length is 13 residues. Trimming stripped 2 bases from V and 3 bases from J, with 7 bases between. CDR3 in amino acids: CASSPGGDYGYTF. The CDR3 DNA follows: TGTGCCAGCTCACCAGGGGGGGACTATGGCTACACCTTC.